The rows below give T cell receptor beta chains drawn from one sample of a study of blood T cells in healthy people across ages. TCRdb fed the 5' RACE reads into MiXCR, producing one record per CDR3 protein. The sample holds over 950,000 distinct CDR3 sequences, under 40% seen once. Sequenced sample: blood. The origin of the receptors is a young man in good health. The CDR3 runs from the conserved cysteine through the conserved F or W. Each record gives: clone size, V gene, D gene, J gene, CDR3 protein, CDR3 DNA. A D gene is named only where the DNA matches it firmly. Only some rows state a clone size, as once, few, many or a class for expanded clones.

NA	TRBV11-2	TRBD2	TRBJ2-1	CASSLDPTERGGRFYEQFF	TGTGCCAGCAGCTTAGACCCCACTGAGCGGGGGGGCCGGTTCTATGAGCAGTTCTTC
few	TRBV20-1	NA	TRBJ1-5	CSAPDGSNQPQHF	TGCAGTGCTCCGGACGGAAGCAATCAGCCCCAGCATTTT
few	TRBV20-1	NA	TRBJ1-5	CSAQGPLVDQPQHF	TGCAGTGCTCAAGGACCGCTGGTGGATCAGCCCCAGCATTTT
few	TRBV7-2	NA	TRBJ1-5	CASSLVGRASNQPQHF	TGTGCCAGCAGCTTAGTGGGCAGGGCTAGCAATCAGCCCCAGCATTTT
NA	TRBV7-9	TRBD1	TRBJ1-4	CASSSGTGAKKLFF	TGTGCCAGCAGTTCAGGGACAGGAGCGAAAAAACTGTTTTTT
few	TRBV27	TRBD1	TRBJ2-1	CASRIRDRAYNEQFF	TGTGCCAGCAGAATCCGGGACAGGGCGTACAATGAGCAGTTCTTC
few	TRBV4-2	NA	TRBJ1-5	CASSQGDIKPQHF	TGTGCCAGCAGCCAAGGGGATATCAAGCCCCAGCATTTT
NA	TRBV2	NA	TRBJ1-1	CALVLSSEAFF	TGTGCTTTAGTGCTGTCTTCTGAAGCTTTCTTT
NA	TRBV5-1	NA	TRBJ1-1	CASSRRSETEAFF	TGCGCCAGCAGCCGGCGGTCTGAAACTGAAGCTTTCTTT
NA	TRBV2	TRBD2	TRBJ2-1	CASSEAGTRQFF	TGTGCCAGCAGTGAAGCAGGGACTAGGCAGTTCTTC
few	TRBV6-6	NA	TRBJ1-6	CASSNPGQINSPLHF	TGTGCCAGCAGCAACCCCGGACAGATAAATTCACCCCTCCACTTT
NA	TRBV7-2	NA	TRBJ1-2	CASSPIRASNYGYTF	TGTGCCAGCAGCCCCATCAGGGCATCTAACTATGGCTACACCTTC
many	TRBV9	NA	TRBJ1-6	CASSVTKTDNSPLHF	TGTGCCAGCAGCGTCACAAAGACCGATAATTCACCCCTCCACTTT
many	TRBV12-3/TRBV12-4	TRBD1	TRBJ1-5	CASSFERGLGGDQPQHF	TGTGCCAGCAGTTTTGAGCGTGGCTTAGGGGGCGATCAGCCCCAGCATTTT
NA	TRBV4-3	TRBD1	TRBJ1-2	CASSQYRGVYGYTF	TGCGCCAGCAGCCAATACAGGGGGGTCTATGGCTACACCTTC
NA	TRBV7-9	NA	TRBJ2-5	CASSLEGRTQYF	TGTGCCAGCAGCTTAGAGGGTAGGACCCAGTACTTC
NA	TRBV7-9	NA	TRBJ2-3	CASSFTRSGTDTQYF	TGTGCCAGCAGCTTTACGAGATCAGGCACAGATACACAGTATTTT
many	TRBV7-3	TRBD2	TRBJ2-1	CASSLPGLANNEQFF	TGTGCCAGCAGCTTACCGGGACTAGCGAACAATGAGCAGTTCTTC
NA	TRBV18	NA	TRBJ1-1	CASSQSGEGAFF	TGTGCCAGCTCACAATCAGGAGAGGGAGCTTTCTTT
NA	TRBV20-1	TRBD1	TRBJ2-3	CSARDLRDRLRTDTQYF	TGCAGTGCTAGAGATCTCCGGGACAGACTCCGCACAGATACGCAGTATTTT
many	TRBV7-8	NA	TRBJ1-1	CASSSGRTNTEAFF	TGTGCCAGCAGCTCAGGACGTACGAACACTGAAGCTTTCTTT
many	TRBV6-2/TRBV6-3	NA	TRBJ2-3	CASAASRTDTQYF	TGTGCCAGCGCGGCGTCACGCACAGATACGCAGTATTTT
few	TRBV12-3/TRBV12-4	NA	TRBJ1-2	CASSLQGWSNYGYTF	TGTGCCAGCAGTTTGCAGGGGTGGAGTAACTATGGCTACACCTTC
few	TRBV5-1	NA	TRBJ1-2	CASSLTTTANYGYTF	TGCGCCAGCAGCTTGACCACGACAGCTAACTATGGCTACACCTTC
NA	TRBV5-1	TRBD2	TRBJ2-1	CASSSVAGPYNEQFF	TGCGCCAGCAGCTCTGTAGCGGGACCTTACAATGAGCAGTTCTTC
once	TRBV9	NA	TRBJ2-2	CASSARLEGAGELFF	TGTGCCAGCAGCGCAAGACTTGAGGGGGCCGGGGAGCTGTTTTTT
NA	TRBV28	NA	TRBJ2-6	CASSLGLGSGANVLTF	TGTGCCAGCAGTTTAGGACTGGGCTCTGGGGCCAACGTCCTGACTTTC
NA	TRBV10-3	TRBD1	TRBJ2-5	CAISRMDRGRGQETQYF	TGTGCCATCAGTCGCATGGACAGGGGGCGAGGCCAAGAGACCCAGTACTTC
NA	TRBV4-3	NA	TRBJ1-1	CASSQVGAAEAFF	TGCGCCAGCAGCCAGGTTGGGGCCGCGGAGGCTTTCTTT
NA	TRBV20-1	NA	TRBJ2-6	CSADTAPGANVLTF	TGCAGTGCTGACACAGCCCCTGGGGCCAACGTCCTGACTTTC
NA	TRBV7-3	TRBD1	TRBJ1-2	CAGSYSPGQVYGYTF	TGTGCCGGCAGCTACAGTCCGGGACAGGTATATGGCTACACCTTC
NA	TRBV28	NA	TRBJ1-5	CASSPRARNQPQHF	TGTGCCAGCAGTCCCCGGGCCAGGAATCAGCCCCAGCATTTT
NA	TRBV10-3	NA	TRBJ1-1	CAISEHSGEHTEAFF	TGTGCCATCAGTGAGCATTCCGGAGAGCACACTGAAGCTTTCTTT
NA	TRBV20-1	NA	TRBJ1-1	CSARRRDIMDTEAFF	TGCAGTGCTAGACGCCGGGACATTATGGACACTGAAGCTTTCTTT
few	TRBV29-1	NA	TRBJ1-1	CSVAYRGGKTEAFF	TGCAGCGTTGCTTATCGGGGAGGGAAGACTGAAGCTTTCTTT
NA	TRBV4-3	TRBD1	TRBJ1-6	CASSQTGQGNSPLHF	TGCGCCAGCAGTCAGACGGGACAGGGCAATTCACCCCTCCACTTT
NA	TRBV6-1	NA	TRBJ2-3	CASSGYSFSSTDTQYF	TGTGCCAGCAGTGGCTACAGTTTTTCTAGCACAGATACGCAGTATTTT
NA	TRBV2	NA	TRBJ2-4	CAGISPTLYNEQYF	TGTGCCGGCATCAGCCCTACACTTTACAATGAGCAGTACTTC
few	TRBV19	NA	TRBJ1-1	CASSISRNTEAFF	TGTGCCAGTAGTATTTCCCGAAACACTGAAGCTTTCTTT
NA	TRBV2	NA	TRBJ1-2	CASRERGLVGYTF	TGTGCCAGCAGGGAAAGGGGCCTCGTGGGCTACACCTTC
NA	TRBV29-1	NA	TRBJ2-7	CSVVRAENYEQYF	TGCAGCGTCGTACGAGCGGAGAATTACGAGCAGTACTTC
NA	TRBV5-8	NA	TRBJ1-1	CASSHEGLWNTEAFF	TGTGCCAGCAGTCACGAGGGGCTCTGGAACACTGAAGCTTTCTTT
NA	TRBV7-9	NA	TRBJ2-7	CASSSGRDTMPYEQYF	TGTGCCAGCAGTTCCGGGCGGGATACCATGCCCTACGAGCAGTACTTC
few	TRBV7-2	TRBD2	TRBJ2-1	CMVAGGGASHNEQFF	TGTATGGTCGCTGGCGGGGGAGCCAGCCACAATGAGCAGTTCTTC
few	TRBV29-1	TRBD2	TRBJ2-3	CSVVLAGGVDTQYF	TGCAGCGTTGTTCTAGCGGGGGGCGTGGATACGCAGTATTTT
many	TRBV4-1	TRBD2	TRBJ2-3	CASSRLAGGSTDTQYF	TGTGCCAGCAGTAGACTAGCGGGGGGGAGCACAGATACGCAGTATTTT
NA	TRBV9	NA	TRBJ2-1	CASSVEALTNNEQFF	TGTGCCAGCAGCGTAGAGGCCCTGACCAACAATGAGCAGTTCTTC
NA	TRBV6-1	TRBD1	TRBJ1-2	CASRTGGLGYTF	TGTGCCAGCCGGACAGGGGGCTTAGGCTACACCTTC
few	TRBV5-1	NA	TRBJ1-2	CASSYGQFDTYGYTF	TGCGCCAGCAGCTATGGACAGTTTGATACCTATGGCTACACCTTC
few	TRBV4-1	NA	TRBJ2-1	CASSPVLRDYNEQFF	TGCGCCAGCAGCCCTGTTCTCCGAGACTACAATGAGCAGTTCTTC
once	TRBV7-2	NA	TRBJ1-2	CASSPQDSPNYGYTF	TGTGCCAGCAGCCCACAGGACTCCCCTAACTATGGCTACACCTTC
few	TRBV28	NA	TRBJ2-5	CASSSKAHRPYQETQYF	TGTGCCAGCAGTTCGAAGGCGCACAGGCCGTACCAAGAGACCCAGTACTTC
many	TRBV12-3/TRBV12-4	NA	TRBJ1-2	CASSAGLYGYTF	TGTGCCAGCAGTGCCGGACTTTATGGCTACACCTTC
NA	TRBV20-1	NA	TRBJ1-1	CSARIQNTEAFF	TGCAGTGCTAGAATACAGAACACTGAAGCTTTCTTT
NA	TRBV6-5	NA	TRBJ2-2	CASSYSISEGGELFF	TGTGCCAGCAGTTACTCAATTAGCGAGGGCGGGGAGCTGTTTTTT
many	TRBV5-1	NA	TRBJ2-1	CASSLFLDPTNEQFF	TGCGCCAGCAGCTTGTTCCTAGACCCAACAAATGAGCAGTTCTTC
few	TRBV21-1	NA	TRBJ2-5	CASSIRDRAQETQYF	TGTGCCAGCAGCATCCGGGACAGGGCGCAAGAGACCCAGTACTTC
NA	TRBV6-2/TRBV6-3	NA	TRBJ1-1	CASIGAGMNTEAFF	TGTGCCAGCATCGGGGCAGGCATGAACACTGAAGCTTTCTTT
NA	TRBV21-1	NA	TRBJ1-4	CASSKAEGAGQRCEKLFF	TGTGCCAGCAGCAAAGCCGAGGGTGCCGGGCAGAGATGTGAAAAACTGTTTTTT